This T cell receptor beta chain was sequenced for a study of cytomegalovirus exposure and HLA in healthy donors. Study-wide results and caveats: In a later analysis, productive TCRs from donors in an Asian-associated ancestry cluster reportedly carried fewer N-insertions than the cohort mean. Later analysis found that TCR beta chains associated with HLA were more clonally expanded than other, equally common chains.

Trimming took off 4 bases at V and 1 base at J, with 15 bases between the two ends. The germline CDR1 and CDR2 sequences are KGHSH and LQKENI. This CDR3 is built from 16 residues. With respect to this clone: Its cognate antigen is unknown.

Primers included in the PCR were 60 Vbeta and 13 Jbeta primers. Repertoires were generated with immunoSEQ multiplex PCR, while TCRdb's copy carries only in-frame clones and drops some. Of tens of thousands of clones in the sample, roughly 88% are singletons; the top ten hold 18%. This rearrangement joins TRBV18 to TRBJ2-3; possibly TRBD1 for D (6 bases). This TCR was recovered from a man aged 65 to 85 in good health and CMV-seropositive. Sequencing was performed on PBMCs. The CDR3 DNA follows: TGTGCCAGCTCACAGCAAACAGGGCTTCGCACAGATACGCAGTATTTT. The encoded protein is CASSQQTGLRTDTQYF. Complete variable domain (other parts from reference TRBV18 and TRBJ2-3): NAGVMQNPRHLVRRRGQEARLRCSPMKGHSHVYWYRQLPEEGLKFMVYLQKENIIDESGMPKERFSAEFPKEGPSILRIQQVVRGDSAAYFCASSQQTGLRTDTQYFGPGTRLTVL.